This TCR beta chain was documented in a study of Graves' ophthalmopathy and Graves' hyperthyroidism. Study observations and caveats: Ophthalmopathy progression was predicted with 55% to 71% sensitivity and about 72% specificity. Blood also held most thyroid clonotypes expanded above 0.001 frequency.

CDR1 is MNHEY, CDR2 SMNVEV, per germline (reference sequence). Trimming cost V 5 bases and J 5 bases, with 13 bases left between them. CDR3 length equals 15 residues. RNA served as the template for amplifying TCR beta CDR3 regions. Amplification began with first-round RT-PCR using HTBI primers, then second-round multiplex PCR was performed. In TCRdb, the multiplex PCR reads were re-called with MiXCR into one record per CDR3 protein. The sample records 450,000 or so distinct CDR3 sequences, approximately 15% being singletons. Diagnoses were established from clinical symptoms, serum thyroxine, TRAb, thyroid ultrasound and orbital computed tomography. This clonotype was seen many times. What it recognizes is unknown.

The material sequenced was blood. This receptor was identified in a woman under 40 with Graves' ophthalmopathy. This chain uses TRBV27 with TRBJ1-6; D may be TRBD1 (5 bases). CDR3 bases: TGTGCCAGCAGTCCCCAGGGATTGGATAATTCACCCCTCCACTTT. It is translated as CASSPQGLDNSPLHF.